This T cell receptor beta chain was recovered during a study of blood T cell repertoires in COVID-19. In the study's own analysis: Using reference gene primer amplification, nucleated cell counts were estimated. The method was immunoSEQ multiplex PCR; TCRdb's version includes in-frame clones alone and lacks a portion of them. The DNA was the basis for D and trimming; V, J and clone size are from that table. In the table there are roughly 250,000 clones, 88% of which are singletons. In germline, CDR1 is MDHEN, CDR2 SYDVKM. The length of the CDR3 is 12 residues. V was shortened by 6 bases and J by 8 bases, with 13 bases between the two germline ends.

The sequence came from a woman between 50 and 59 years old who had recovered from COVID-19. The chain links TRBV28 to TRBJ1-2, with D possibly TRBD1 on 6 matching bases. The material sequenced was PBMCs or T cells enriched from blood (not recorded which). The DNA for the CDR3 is TGTGCCAGCAGGCGGACAGAGTACGGCTACACCTTC. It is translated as CASRRTEYGYTF.